This T cell receptor (beta chain) was sequenced during a study of T-cell reconstitution after alpha-beta-depleted transplantation in children. General study results and limits: Counts and diversity of T cells one year after transplant came mostly from newly produced T cells.

A remark on this clonotype: Antigen specificity is unknown.

This CDR3 is 19 amino acids long. V dropped 2 bases and J dropped 3 bases, with 23 bases sitting between them. Germline V gene data show CDR1 as SNHLY and CDR2 as FYNNEI. For TCRbeta, the library was prepared with unique molecular identifiers. TCRdb fed the PCR reads into MiXCR, producing one record per CDR3 protein. The repertoire consists of approximately 490,000 distinct CDR3 sequences, with roughly a tenth occurring once and the leading ten covering around 2%. This TCR was sampled from a child aged 2 to 9 with inherited bone marrow failure, due to receive a stem cell transplant. The sample in question was PBMCs, obtained before TCRalphabeta/CD19-depleted stem cell transplant. V usage is TRBV2 and J usage is TRBJ2-1, with TRBD2 as a possible D gene (6 bases). The CDR3 region has the DNA TGTGCCAGCAGTGAAACCTACCCCGGACTACCGGGAGACTACAATGAGCAGTTCTTC. The encoded protein is CASSETYPGLPGDYNEQFF.